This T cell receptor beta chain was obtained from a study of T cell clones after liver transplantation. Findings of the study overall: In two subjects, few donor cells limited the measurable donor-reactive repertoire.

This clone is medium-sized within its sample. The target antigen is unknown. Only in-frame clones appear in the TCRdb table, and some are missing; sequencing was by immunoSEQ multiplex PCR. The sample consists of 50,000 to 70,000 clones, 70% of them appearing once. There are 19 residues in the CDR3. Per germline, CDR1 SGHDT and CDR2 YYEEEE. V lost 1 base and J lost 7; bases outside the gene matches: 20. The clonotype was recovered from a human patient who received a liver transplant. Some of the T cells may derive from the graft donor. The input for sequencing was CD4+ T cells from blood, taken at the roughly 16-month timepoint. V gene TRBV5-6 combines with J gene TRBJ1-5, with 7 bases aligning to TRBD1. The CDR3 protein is CASSLRSGLGTARRQPQHF. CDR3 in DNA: TGTGCCAGCAGCTTGCGATCGGGATTGGGGACAGCTCGGAGGCAGCCCCAGCATTTT.